The 9 T cell receptor beta chains given below trace back to one sample, sequenced in a study of Ad26.COV2.S vaccination and SARS-CoV-2 variants (dated by TCRdb to 2020 to 2022). Library creation used the immunoSEQ multiplex PCR assay. Drawn from immuneACCESS, this table holds only the in-frame rearrangements with V and J called that TCRdb kept. Clones are partly lost; checked studies trace under half to an unresolved V gene and leave the rest unexplained. This sample comprises around 450,000 clones, roughly 90% of them detected only once. Of the sample, around 3.6% is held by the ten largest clones. The label giving this sample's treatment or condition can be read as: approximately 18 received Ad26.COV2.S at low or high dose, single or two shots; about five received placebo; per-sample allocation not given. Repertoires of vaccine and placebo recipients were sequenced from samples taken on day 63 after the first injection.

The source was peripheral blood, collected in a trial of Ad26.COV2.S vaccine versus placebo. These receptor sequences come from a person between 18 and 65 years old who received the Ad26.COV2.S COVID-19 vaccine or a placebo.

V is TRBV11-2 and J is TRBJ2-7; D may be TRBD2 (7 bases). Per germline, CDR1 SGHAT and CDR2 FQNNGV. The CDR3 is 15 amino acids. V lost 6 bases to trimming and J lost 3 bases, with 18 bases between them. The CDR3 reads CASRSGRQGNYEQYF. For the CDR3, the DNA is TGTGCCAGCAGGTCCGGGAGGCAGGGGAACTACGAGCAGTACTTC.

This rearrangement joins TRBV9 to TRBJ2-3; 12 bases line up with TRBD1. The CDR3 runs to 15 residues. The V gene's germline CDR1 is SGDLS and CDR2 YYNGEE. V dropped 2 bases and J dropped 4; count of bases not matched to a gene: 2. The DNA of the CDR3 is TGTGCCAGCAGCGTCCGGGACAGGGGGCCAGATACGCAGTATTTT. The encoded protein is CASSVRDRGPDTQYF.

The chain has TRBV5-6 and TRBJ1-4, with a weak D call TRBD1 (5 bases). Trimming shortened V by 7 bases and J by 4 bases, and 17 bases separated the two germline ends. Looked up from germline, CDR1 is SGHDT and CDR2 is YYEEEE. The CDR3 consists of 15 residues. The CDR3 DNA sequence: TGTGCCAGCCCCCGGTGGACGGGACTTAATGAAAAACTGTTTTTT. It specifies CASPRWTGLNEKLFF.

The chain couples TRBV11-2 to TRBJ2-7; tentatively, D is TRBD2 (6 bases). From germline, CDR1 is SGHAT and CDR2 FQNNGV. The ends were cut back, 4 bases at V and 2 bases at J, with 12 bases in the middle. The CDR3 consists of 14 residues. For the CDR3, the DNA is TGTGCCAGCAGCTCGGGACTCACGGCCTACGAGCAGTACTTC. Translated, it gives CASSSGLTAYEQYF.

The chain is built from TRBV3-1 (or the pseudogene TRBV3-2) and TRBJ1-6, with D perhaps TRBD1 (6 bases). The CDR3 covers 17 residues. Trimming removed 0 bases at V and 8 bases at J, with 17 bases between. The germline V gene encodes CDR1 LGHDT and CDR2 YNNKEL (reference sequence). DNA for the CDR3: TGTGCCAGCAGCCAAGATGACGGAAGGACAGCGGATTCACCCCTCCACTTT. Encoded protein: CASSQDDGRTADSPLHF.

V is TRBV19 and J is TRBJ2-1; no clear D. Deletions cut 3 bases from V and 6 bases from J, with 15 bases between. Germline CDR1 LNHDA, CDR2 SQIVND (reference sequence). This CDR3 region has 15 residues. DNA of the CDR3: TGTGCCAGTAGTATTAGTGGGAACCCCAGCAATGAGCAGTTCTTC. Amino acids: CASSISGNPSNEQFF.

This chain links TRBV7-9 with TRBJ1-1; D might be TRBD1 (5 bases). Germline CDR1 is SEHNR and CDR2 is FQNEAQ (reference sequence). The CDR3 is 14 amino acids. V lost 5 bases and J 6 bases, leaving 16 bases between the germline ends. The DNA of the CDR3 is TGTGCCAGCAGCCACAAGGGTGGGGCCGCTGAAGCTTTCTTT. The encoded protein is CASSHKGGAAEAFF. The full variable domain, its missing parts supplied by reference TRBV7-9 and TRBJ1-1, is DTGVSQNPRHKITKRGQNVTFRCDPISEHNRLYWYRQTLGQGPEFLTYFQNEAQLEKSRLLSDRFSAERPKGSFSTLEIQRTEQGDSAMYLCASSHKGGAAEAFFGQGTRLTVV.

This rearrangement joins TRBV27 to TRBJ1-1, with a possible D match to TRBD1 (5 bases). This CDR3 spans 15 amino acids. Germline loops: CDR1 MNHEY, CDR2 SMNVEV (reference sequence). V was trimmed by 2 bases and J by 0 bases, leaving 10 bases between them. In nucleotides, the CDR3 is TGTGCCAGCAGTTTACAGGGTGGCATGAACACTGAAGCTTTCTTT. Its translation: CASSLQGGMNTEAFF.

This clone was counted once. The chain is built from TRBV7-9 and TRBJ1-2; D might be TRBD1 (5 bases). CDR1 is SEHNR and CDR2 is FQNEAQ in the germline V gene (reference sequence). The V end was cut by 7 bases, the J end by 4 bases, with 22 bases between. This CDR3 comprises 16 residues. CDR3 in amino acids: CASTSHDGGKTYGYTF. DNA for the CDR3: TGTGCCAGCACCTCCCACGACGGGGGGAAGACCTATGGCTACACCTTC.